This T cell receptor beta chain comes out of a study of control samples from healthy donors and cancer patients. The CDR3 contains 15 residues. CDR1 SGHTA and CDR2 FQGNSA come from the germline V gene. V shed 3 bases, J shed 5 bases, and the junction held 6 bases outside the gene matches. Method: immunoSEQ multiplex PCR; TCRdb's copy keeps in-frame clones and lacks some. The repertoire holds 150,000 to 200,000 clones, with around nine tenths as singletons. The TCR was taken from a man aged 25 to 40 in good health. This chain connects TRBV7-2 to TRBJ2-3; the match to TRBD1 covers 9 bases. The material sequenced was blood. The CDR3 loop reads CASSFLGQGRDTQYF. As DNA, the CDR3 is TGTGCCAGCAGCTTCCTGGGACAGGGAAGAGATACGCAGTATTTT. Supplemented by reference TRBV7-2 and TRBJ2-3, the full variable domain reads GAGVSQSPSNKVTEKGKDVELRCDPISGHTALYWYRQSLGQGLEFLIYFQGNSAPDKSGLPSDRFSAERTGGSVSTLTIQRTQQEDSAVYLCASSFLGQGRDTQYFGPGTRLTVL.